Listed here are 2 T cell receptor beta chains from one sample, sequenced in a study of T cells after yellow fever vaccination. TCRdb reprocessed the 5' RACE reads with MiXCR, giving one entry per CDR3 protein. The table shows about 550,000 distinct CDR3 sequences, with less than 20% occurring only once. The material was PBMCs, obtained 15 days after the yellow fever booster vaccination. The receptors come from a man aged 30-40 years who received the YFV17D yellow fever vaccine.

The sample holds many counts of this clonotype. The gene calls are TRBV24-1 and TRBJ2-1; TRBD2 might be the D (5 bases). The V end lost 6 bases, the J end lost 0 bases, and 8 bases lay between the germline ends. The V gene's germline CDR1 is KGHDR and CDR2 SFDVKD. The CDR3 is 14 residues long. The CDR3 DNA follows: TGTGCCACCAGTAGCGGCAGCTCCTACAATGAGCAGTTCTTC. Translation gives CATSSGSSYNEQFF.

The chain carries TRBV19 and TRBJ2-7; 7 positions match TRBD2. In germline, CDR1 is LNHDA, CDR2 SQIVND (reference sequence). The CDR3 length is 15 residues. V gave up 3 bases and J gave up 0 bases; unmatched junction bases: 5. The CDR3 sequence is CASSIFLAASYEQYF. The CDR3 nucleotides are TGTGCCAGTAGTATCTTCCTAGCGGCCTCCTACGAGCAGTACTTC.